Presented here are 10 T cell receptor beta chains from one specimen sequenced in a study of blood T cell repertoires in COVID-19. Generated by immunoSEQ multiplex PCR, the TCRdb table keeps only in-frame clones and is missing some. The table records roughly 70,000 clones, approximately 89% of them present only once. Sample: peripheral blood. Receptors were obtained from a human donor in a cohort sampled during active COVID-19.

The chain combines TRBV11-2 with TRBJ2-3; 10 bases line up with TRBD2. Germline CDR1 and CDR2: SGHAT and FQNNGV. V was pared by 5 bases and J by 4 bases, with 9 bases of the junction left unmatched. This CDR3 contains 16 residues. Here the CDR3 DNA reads TGTGCCAGCAGCCTCAAAGCGGGGGGGCTCGCAGATACGCAGTATTTT. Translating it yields CASSLKAGGLADTQYF.

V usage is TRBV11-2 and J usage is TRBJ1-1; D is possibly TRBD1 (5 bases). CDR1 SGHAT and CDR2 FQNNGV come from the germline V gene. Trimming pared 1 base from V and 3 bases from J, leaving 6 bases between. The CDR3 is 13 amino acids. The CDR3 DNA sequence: TGTGCCAGCAGCTTAGCAGGGTACACTGAAGCTTTCTTT. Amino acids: CASSLAGYTEAFF.

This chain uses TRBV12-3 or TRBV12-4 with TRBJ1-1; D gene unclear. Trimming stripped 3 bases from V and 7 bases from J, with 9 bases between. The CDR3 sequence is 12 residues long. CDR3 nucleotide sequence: TGTGCCAGCAGTTTTTCGGTCCGTGAAGCTTTCTTT. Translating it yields CASSFSVREAFF.

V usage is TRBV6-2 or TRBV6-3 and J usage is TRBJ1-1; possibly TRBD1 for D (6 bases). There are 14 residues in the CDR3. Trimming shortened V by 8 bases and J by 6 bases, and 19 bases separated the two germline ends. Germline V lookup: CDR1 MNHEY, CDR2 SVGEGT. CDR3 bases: TGTGCCAGCGGTTTTTATGAGAAGGGGGCTGAAGCTTTCTTT. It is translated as CASGFYEKGAEAFF.

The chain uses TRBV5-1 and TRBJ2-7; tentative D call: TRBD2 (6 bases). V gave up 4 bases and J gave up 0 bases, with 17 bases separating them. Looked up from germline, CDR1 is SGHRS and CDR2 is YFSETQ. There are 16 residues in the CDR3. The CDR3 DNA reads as TGCGCCAGCAGCCCGGAACCCCGGGGGACCTCCTACGAGCAGTACTTC. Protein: CASSPEPRGTSYEQYF.

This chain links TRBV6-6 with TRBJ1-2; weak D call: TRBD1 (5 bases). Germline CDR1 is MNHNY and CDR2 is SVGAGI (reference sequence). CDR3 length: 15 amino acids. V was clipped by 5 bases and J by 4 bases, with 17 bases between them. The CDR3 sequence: CASSAQGRRFYGYTF. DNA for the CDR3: TGTGCCAGCAGTGCCCAGGGTCGTCGTTTCTATGGCTACACCTTC.

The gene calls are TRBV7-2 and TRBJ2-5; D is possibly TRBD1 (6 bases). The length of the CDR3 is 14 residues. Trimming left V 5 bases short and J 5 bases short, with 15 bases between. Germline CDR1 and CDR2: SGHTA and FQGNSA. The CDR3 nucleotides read TGTGCCAGCAGCCCTGACAGGCGAGGGGAGACCCAGTACTTC. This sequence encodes CASSPDRRGETQYF.

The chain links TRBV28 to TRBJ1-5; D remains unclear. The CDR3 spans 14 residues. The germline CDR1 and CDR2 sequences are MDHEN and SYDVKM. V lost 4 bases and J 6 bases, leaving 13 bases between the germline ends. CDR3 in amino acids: CASSWVSRGQPQHF. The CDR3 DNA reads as TGTGCCAGCAGTTGGGTTAGCCGGGGTCAGCCCCAGCATTTT.

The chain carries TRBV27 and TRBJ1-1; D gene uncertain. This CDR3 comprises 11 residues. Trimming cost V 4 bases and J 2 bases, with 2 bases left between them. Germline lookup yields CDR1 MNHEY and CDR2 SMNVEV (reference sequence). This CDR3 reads CASSSNTEAFF. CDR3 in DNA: TGTGCCAGCAGTTCTAACACTGAAGCTTTCTTT.

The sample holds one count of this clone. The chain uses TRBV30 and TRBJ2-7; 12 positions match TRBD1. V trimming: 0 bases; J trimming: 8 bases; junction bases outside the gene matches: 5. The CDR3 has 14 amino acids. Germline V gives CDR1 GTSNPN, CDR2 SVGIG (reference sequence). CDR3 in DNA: TGTGCCTGGAGTGTCGGGACAGGGGGCAATAAGCAGTACTTC. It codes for CAWSVGTGGNKQYF.